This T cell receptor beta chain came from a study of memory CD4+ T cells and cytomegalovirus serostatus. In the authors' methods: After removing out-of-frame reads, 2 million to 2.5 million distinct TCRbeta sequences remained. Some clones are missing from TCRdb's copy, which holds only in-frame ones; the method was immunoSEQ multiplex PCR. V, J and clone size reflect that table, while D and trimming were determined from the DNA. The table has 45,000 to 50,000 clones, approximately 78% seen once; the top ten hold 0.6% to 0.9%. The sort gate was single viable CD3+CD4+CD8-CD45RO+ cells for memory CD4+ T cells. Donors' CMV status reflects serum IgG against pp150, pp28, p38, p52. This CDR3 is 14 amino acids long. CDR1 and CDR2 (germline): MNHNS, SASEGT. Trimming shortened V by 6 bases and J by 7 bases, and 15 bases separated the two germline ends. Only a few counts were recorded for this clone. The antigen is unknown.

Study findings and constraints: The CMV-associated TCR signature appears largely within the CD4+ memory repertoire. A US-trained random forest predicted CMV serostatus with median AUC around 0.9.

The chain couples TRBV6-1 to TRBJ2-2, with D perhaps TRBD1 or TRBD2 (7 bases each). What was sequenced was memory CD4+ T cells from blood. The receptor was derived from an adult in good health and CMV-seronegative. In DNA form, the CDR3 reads TGTGCCAGCAGCCACCCAGGGGGGGGCGGGGAGCTGTTTTTT. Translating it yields CASSHPGGGGELFF.